The 30 T cell receptor beta chains in this list originate from one sample, sequenced in a study of identical twins. Each CDR3 protein is one row after TCRdb ran MiXCR on the 5' RACE reads. Here the sample spans 200,000 to 250,000 distinct CDR3 sequences, under 10% being singletons. This same sample was also part of a study on yellow fever vaccine responses in identical twins.

Sequencing used memory (CD45RO+) T cells sorted from blood. The receptors shown here come from a woman in her late teens or twenties in good health.

In this sample, this clonotype turned up a few times. The chain couples TRBV2 to TRBJ1-5; D unclear. Trimming took 6 bases from V and 1 from J, leaving 10 bases between them. The CDR3 has 14 residues. From germline, CDR1 is SNHLY and CDR2 FYNNEI. This CDR3 reads CASSSRVSNQPQHF. CDR3 DNA: TGTGCCAGCAGCTCAAGGGTCAGCAATCAGCCCCAGCATTTT.

This clonotype was observed a few times. The chain combines TRBV6-5 with TRBJ2-7; 10 bases are a match to TRBD2. The V and J ends lost 0 bases and 4 bases, in that order; junction bases with no gene match: 3. The CDR3 is 15 amino acids. The germline CDR1 and CDR2 sequences are MNHEY and SVGAGI. DNA for the CDR3: TGTGCCAGCAGTTACTCGGGACTAGCGATATACGAGCAGTACTTC. It specifies CASSYSGLAIYEQYF.

This clonotype was detected ten times or more. V usage is TRBV4-3 and J usage is TRBJ1-5; no clear D. V lost 1 base to trimming and J lost 6 bases, with 7 bases between them. CDR3 length: 13 residues. The V gene's germline CDR1 is LGHNA and CDR2 YSLEER. The CDR3 is CASSQVVGQPQHF. The CDR3 DNA reads as TGCGCCAGCAGCCAAGTGGTGGGTCAGCCCCAGCATTTT.

A few counts support this clonotype. Here the CDR3 reads CASSFWASGTSYNEQFF. The CDR3 bases are TGTGCCAGCAGTTTTTGGGCTAGCGGGACTTCCTACAATGAGCAGTTCTTC. This chain uses TRBV27 with TRBJ2-1; 9 bases agree with TRBD2. Germline V gene data show CDR1 as MNHEY and CDR2 as SMNVEV (reference sequence). V was clipped by 3 bases and J by 1 base; unmatched bases: 7. The CDR3 is 17 residues long.

The chain uses TRBV7-2 and TRBJ2-7, with D tentatively TRBD2 (6 bases). Germline assignment: CDR1 SGHTA and CDR2 FQGNSA. This CDR3 spans 16 amino acids. Trimming shortened V by 5 bases and J by 7 bases, and 24 bases separated the two germline ends. In nucleotides, the CDR3 is TGTGCCAGCAGCACTCCGGAGAGCGGGCGGTCGGAGGAGCAGTACTTC. Its protein product is CASSTPESGRSEEQYF.

The chain uses TRBV20-1 and TRBJ2-2, with 11 bases matching TRBD2. V lost 5 bases, J lost 2 bases, and 4 bases stayed unmatched. The CDR3 contains 15 residues. Germline V gene lookup returns CDR1 DFQATT and CDR2 SNEGSKA (reference sequence). CDR3 in amino acids: CSAGRLAGNTGELFF. The CDR3 DNA reads TGCAGTGCTGGAAGACTAGCGGGAAACACCGGGGAGCTGTTTTTT.

This chain joins TRBV15 and TRBJ2-6; TRBD1 might be the D (5 bases). CDR1 and CDR2 from the germline V gene are LNHNV and YYDKDF (reference sequence). The CDR3 has 16 residues. V gave up 1 base and J gave up 4 bases, with 11 bases separating them. CDR3 DNA sequence: TGTGCCACCAGCAGAGTACCAGGGTCCGGGGCCAACGTCCTGACTTTC. As protein: CATSRVPGSGANVLTF.

Comments on this clonotype: It may be a read error: a sequence one base away is much more abundant. The genes are TRBV7-9 and TRBJ2-4; D possibly uses TRBD1 or TRBD2 (5 bases each). CDR1 and CDR2 (germline): SEHNR, FQNEAQ (reference sequence). The CDR3 totals 13 residues. V gave up 3 bases and J gave up 7 bases, with 10 bases separating them. CDR3 bases: TGTGCCAGCAGCTTTGTAGGGGAGAACATTCAGTACTTC. This codes for CASSFVGENIQYF.

This clonotype was seen a handful of times. This may come from a read error, since a much larger clone is one base off. The J gene is TRBJ1-5, the V gene TRBV28; D is possibly TRBD1 (6 bases). Trimming took off 4 bases at V and 11 bases at J, with 21 bases between the two ends. In germline, CDR1 is MDHEN, CDR2 SYDVKM. CDR3 length: 15 amino acids. The DNA for the CDR3 is TGTGCCAGCAGTTCGGACAAGGGGGGTGTTGCGTCCCAGCATTTT. Protein: CASSSDKGGVASQHF.

This chain uses TRBV5-1 with TRBJ1-6; 10 bases fit TRBD1. There are 14 residues in the CDR3. With 5 bases clipped from V and 9 bases from J, the junction kept 5 bases outside the gene matches. Per the germline V gene, CDR1 is SGHRS and CDR2 is YFSETQ. For the CDR3, the DNA is TGCGCCAGCAGTGCCGGGACAGGGGTTTCACCCCTCCACTTT. It translates to CASSAGTGVSPLHF.

J is TRBJ2-7 and V is TRBV12-3 or TRBV12-4; TRBD1 matches at 8 bases. CDR3 size: 13 residues. The ends lost 7 bases at V and 3 bases at J; junction bases unmatched: 5. In DNA form, the CDR3 reads TGTGCCAGCACACCCGGGACAGGCTACGAGCAGTACTTC. The encoded protein is CASTPGTGYEQYF.

The rearrangement joins TRBV7-2 to TRBJ2-3; 9 nucleotides agree with TRBD1. Trimming at V came to 1 base and at J to 5 bases, leaving 4 bases not matched to a gene. This CDR3 has 15 residues. CDR1 is SGHTA and CDR2 is FQGNSA in the germline V gene. The CDR3 DNA is TGTGCCAGCAGCTTAGGACAGGGGGTCAAAGATACGCAGTATTTT. This encodes CASSLGQGVKDTQYF. Full variable domain (missing parts from reference TRBV7-2 and TRBJ2-3): GAGVSQSPSNKVTEKGKDVELRCDPISGHTALYWYRQSLGQGLEFLIYFQGNSAPDKSGLPSDRFSAERTGGSVSTLTIQRTQQEDSAVYLCASSLGQGVKDTQYFGPGTRLTVL.

In its sample, this clonotype is medium-sized. The rearrangement uses TRBV7-2 and TRBJ2-2; 9 bases match TRBD2. Germline loops: CDR1 SGHTA, CDR2 FQGNSA. The CDR3 contains 15 residues. The V segment lost 1 base and the J segment 7 bases; nucleotides outside the gene matches: 4. The DNA of the CDR3 is TGTGCCAGCAGCTTAGGGAGCGGGGGGTACGGGGAGCTGTTTTTT. As protein: CASSLGSGGYGELFF.

The rearrangement joins TRBV5-1 to TRBJ2-5; 10 bases match TRBD2. Germline lookup yields CDR1 SGHRS and CDR2 YFSETQ. CDR3 size: 17 residues. Trimming at V came to 0 bases and at J to 4 bases, leaving 9 bases not matched to a gene. This CDR3 reads CASSLVPAGGPVETQYF. The CDR3 DNA follows: TGCGCCAGCAGCTTGGTTCCAGCGGGAGGGCCGGTAGAGACCCAGTACTTC. The entire variable domain, with the rest obtained from reference TRBV5-1 and TRBJ2-5, is as follows: KAGVTQTPRYLIKTRGQQVTLSCSPISGHRSVSWYQQTPGQGLQFLFEYFSETQRNKGNFPGRFSGRQFSNSRSEMNVSTLELGDSALYLCASSLVPAGGPVETQYFGPGTRLLVL.

This clonotype was counted between two and nine times. The chain employs TRBV20-1 and TRBJ1-2; the D gene is possibly TRBD1 (5 bases). The CDR3 is 15 amino acids. Germline values: CDR1 DFQATT, CDR2 SNEGSKA (reference sequence). Between the trimmed V and J ends, which lost 0 bases and 5 bases, there was a span of 16 bases. CDR3 DNA sequence: TGCAGTGCTAGAGATCCTTGGGGGATGGAGTATGGCTACACCTTC. It translates to CSARDPWGMEYGYTF.

This clonotype was counted a few times. This sequence joins TRBV11-2 and TRBJ2-5; 7 nucleotides match TRBD1. CDR1 and CDR2 (germline): SGHAT, FQNNGV. This CDR3 is built from 14 residues. V was pared by 5 bases and J by 4 bases, with 7 bases of the junction left unmatched. CDR3 coding DNA: TGTGCCAGCAGCACCACAGGGGTCGGAGAGACCCAGTACTTC. As protein: CASSTTGVGETQYF.

This clonotype has just a few counts. The chain joins TRBV18 to TRBJ2-2; D is possibly TRBD1 (6 bases). The ends were cut back, 4 bases at V and 1 base at J, with 10 bases in the middle. The CDR3 extends over 15 amino acids. Germline CDR1 KGHSH, CDR2 LQKENI. The CDR3 sequence: CASSRGQQNTGELFF. The CDR3 DNA reads TGTGCCAGCTCACGAGGACAGCAGAACACCGGGGAGCTGTTTTTT.

The chain joins TRBV3-1 to TRBJ2-5; D gene ambiguous. Germline CDR1 LGHDT, CDR2 YNNKEL (reference sequence). This CDR3 has 15 amino acids. The V gene lost 7 bases and the J gene lost 1 base, with 16 bases spanning the gap. In nucleotides, the CDR3 is TGTGCCAGCAACAAGCACGGCAGGTTCCAAGAGACCCAGTACTTC. Encoded protein: CASNKHGRFQETQYF.

This clonotype was detected ten times or more. V is TRBV7-9 and J is TRBJ2-7, with 8 positions matching TRBD1. The CDR3 is 15 residues long. V gave up 5 bases and J gave up 4 bases; unmatched junction bases: 10. Germline-derived CDR1 and CDR2 are SEHNR and FQNEAQ (reference sequence). CDR3: CASSQTGQGAYEQYF. CDR3 nucleotide sequence: TGTGCCAGCAGCCAGACGGGGCAGGGGGCTTACGAGCAGTACTTC.

The chain links TRBV20-1 to TRBJ2-1; 11 nucleotides align to TRBD2. V was pared by 1 base and J by 10 bases, with 3 bases of the junction left unmatched. In germline, CDR1 is DFQATT, CDR2 SNEGSKA (reference sequence). The CDR3 extends over 13 amino acids. The CDR3 nucleotides read TGCAGTGCTAGAGTACCTAGCGGGAGGGAGCAGTTCTTC. Its translation: CSARVPSGREQFF.

The chain links TRBV6-5 to TRBJ2-7, with TRBD1 matching 7 bases. Germline lookup yields CDR1 MNHEY and CDR2 SVGAGI. The junction had 4 bases not matched to a gene; V was cut back by 2 bases and J by 3 bases. This CDR3 comprises 14 residues. The CDR3 is CASSYNRDSYEQYF. Here the CDR3 DNA reads TGTGCCAGCAGTTACAACCGGGACAGCTACGAGCAGTACTTC.

This clonotype has more than one count but fewer than ten. The V and J genes are TRBV4-3 and TRBJ2-6; no definite D call. CDR1 and CDR2 (germline): LGHNA, YSLEER. This CDR3 comprises 17 residues. V was shortened by 0 bases and J by 2 bases, with 11 bases between the two germline ends. This chain's CDR3 is CASSQDHRRPGANVLTF. CDR3 in DNA: TGCGCCAGCAGCCAAGACCACAGAAGACCTGGGGCCAACGTCCTGACTTTC.

This clonotype was seen a few times. This sequence joins TRBV7-3 and TRBJ1-2; D is perhaps TRBD1 (6 bases). Germline CDR1 and CDR2: SGHTA and FQGTGA. Trimming cost V 2 bases and J 5 bases, with 12 bases left between them. The length of the CDR3 is 14 residues. CDR3 loop: CASSLDGGGYGYTF. The CDR3 bases are TGTGCCAGCAGCTTAGACGGGGGCGGGTATGGCTACACCTTC. Using reference TRBV7-3 and TRBJ1-2 for the parts outside the CDR3, the full variable domain is GAGVSQTPSNKVTEKGKYVELRCDPISGHTALYWYRQSLGQGPEFLIYFQGTGAADDSGLPNDRFFAVRPEGSVSTLKIQRTERGDSAVYLCASSLDGGGYGYTFGSGTRLTVV.

This clonotype has ten or more counts. V gene TRBV12-3 or TRBV12-4 combines with J gene TRBJ1-5, with a tentative D call TRBD1 (5 bases). V was cut by 5 bases and J by 4 bases, with 12 bases left in between. CDR3 length equals 14 residues. Here the CDR3 DNA reads TGTGCCAGCAGTCCAGGGTTGGAGAATCAGCCCCAGCATTTT. Its translation is CASSPGLENQPQHF.

This clonotype was recorded a few times. This chain connects TRBV5-1 to TRBJ2-1, with a weak D call TRBD1 (6 bases). The CDR3 totals 15 residues. The V end lost 7 bases, the J end lost 0 bases, and 14 bases lay between the germline ends. In germline, CDR1 is SGHRS, CDR2 YFSETQ. CDR3 DNA: TGCGCCAGCCGGACAGATACGAGCTCCTACAATGAGCAGTTCTTC. It yields the protein CASRTDTSSYNEQFF.

This clonotype came up many times. J is TRBJ2-7 and V is TRBV12-3 or TRBV12-4, with TRBD2 matching 12 bases. This CDR3 has 16 amino acids. The V and J ends lost 3 bases and 3 bases, in that order; junction bases with no gene match: 6. CDR3 coding DNA: TGTGCCAGCAGTTTGACTAGCGGGGGACAAAACTACGAGCAGTACTTC. It encodes CASSLTSGGQNYEQYF.

J is TRBJ1-5 and V is TRBV10-3, with 9 bases aligning to TRBD1. CDR1 is ENHRY, CDR2 SYGVKD, per germline. Trimming cost V 10 bases and J 5 bases; bases outside gene matches: 9. CDR3 length: 14 residues. The CDR3 DNA is TGTGCCACCACCCGGGACAGGGAGCATCAGCCCCAGCATTTT. Translating it yields CATTRDREHQPQHF.

V and J are TRBV5-1 and TRBJ2-7, with 12 bases identical to TRBD2. V shed 7 bases and J 5 bases; nucleotides not matched to a gene: 13. The CDR3 loop spans 16 amino acids. CDR1 is SGHRS, CDR2 YFSETQ, per germline. CDR3 amino acids: CASRPSGGASRDEQYF. The CDR3 nucleotides are TGCGCCAGCCGTCCTAGCGGGGGGGCGAGCAGGGACGAGCAGTACTTC.

This clonotype showed up just a few times. This chain joins TRBV6-1 and TRBJ1-1, with 7 nucleotides matching TRBD1. Germline V gene lookup returns CDR1 MNHNS and CDR2 SASEGT. The CDR3 is 13 residues long. J was trimmed by 8 bases and V by 8 bases; bases with no gene match: 11. CDR3 in DNA: TGTGCCAGCGGGGTCGGACAGGTCGAGGAAGCTTTCTTT. Its protein is CASGVGQVEEAFF.

This clonotype turned up a few times. The V gene is TRBV7-2, the J gene TRBJ2-5, with 9 bases fitting TRBD2. CDR1 SGHTA and CDR2 FQGNSA come from the germline V gene. This CDR3 contains 16 residues. V was pared by 4 bases and J by 5 bases, with 11 bases of the junction left unmatched. The CDR3: CASSSQAGGGGETQYF. In DNA form, the CDR3 reads TGTGCCAGCAGCTCCCAAGCGGGAGGAGGCGGGGAGACCCAGTACTTC.